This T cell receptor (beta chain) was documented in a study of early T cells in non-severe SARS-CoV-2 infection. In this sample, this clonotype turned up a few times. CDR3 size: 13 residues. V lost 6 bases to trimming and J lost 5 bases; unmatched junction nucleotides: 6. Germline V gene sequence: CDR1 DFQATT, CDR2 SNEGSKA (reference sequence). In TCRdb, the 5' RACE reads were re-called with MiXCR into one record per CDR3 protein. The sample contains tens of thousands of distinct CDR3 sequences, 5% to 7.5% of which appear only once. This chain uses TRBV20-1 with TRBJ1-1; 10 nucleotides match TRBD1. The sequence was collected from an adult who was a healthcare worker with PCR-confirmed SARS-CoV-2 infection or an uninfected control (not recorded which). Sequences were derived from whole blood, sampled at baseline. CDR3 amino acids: CSAADRGRTEAFF. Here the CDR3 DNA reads TGCAGTGCCGCGGACAGGGGGAGAACTGAAGCTTTCTTT.